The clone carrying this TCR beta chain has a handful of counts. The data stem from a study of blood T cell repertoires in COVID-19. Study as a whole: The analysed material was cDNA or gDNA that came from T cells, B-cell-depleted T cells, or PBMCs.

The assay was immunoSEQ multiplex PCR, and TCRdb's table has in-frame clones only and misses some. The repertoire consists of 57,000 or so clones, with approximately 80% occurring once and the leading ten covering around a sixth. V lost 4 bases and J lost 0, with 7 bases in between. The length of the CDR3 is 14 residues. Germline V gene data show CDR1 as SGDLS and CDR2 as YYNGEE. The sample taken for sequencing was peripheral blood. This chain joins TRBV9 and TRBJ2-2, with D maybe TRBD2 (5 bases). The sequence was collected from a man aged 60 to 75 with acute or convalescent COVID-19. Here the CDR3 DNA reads TGTGCCAGCAGCAACGGGGCGAACACCGGGGAGCTGTTTTTT. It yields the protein CASSNGANTGELFF.